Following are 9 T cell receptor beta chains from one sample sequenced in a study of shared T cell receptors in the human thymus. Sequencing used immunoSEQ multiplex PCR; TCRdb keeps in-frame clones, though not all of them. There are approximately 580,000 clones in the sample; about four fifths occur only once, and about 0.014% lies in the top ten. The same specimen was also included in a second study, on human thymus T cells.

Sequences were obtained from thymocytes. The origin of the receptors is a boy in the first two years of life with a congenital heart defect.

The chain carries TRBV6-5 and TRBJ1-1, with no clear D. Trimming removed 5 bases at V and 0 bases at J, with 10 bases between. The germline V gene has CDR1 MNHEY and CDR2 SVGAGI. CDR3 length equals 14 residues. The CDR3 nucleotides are TGTGCCAGCAGTCAAACTCGGGTGAACACTGAAGCTTTCTTT. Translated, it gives CASSQTRVNTEAFF.

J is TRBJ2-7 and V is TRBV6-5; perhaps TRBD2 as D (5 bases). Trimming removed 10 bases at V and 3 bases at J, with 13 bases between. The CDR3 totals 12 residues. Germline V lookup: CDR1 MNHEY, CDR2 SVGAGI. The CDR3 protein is CAIPDGDYEQYF. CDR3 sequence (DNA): TGTGCCATCCCGGACGGGGACTACGAGCAGTACTTC.

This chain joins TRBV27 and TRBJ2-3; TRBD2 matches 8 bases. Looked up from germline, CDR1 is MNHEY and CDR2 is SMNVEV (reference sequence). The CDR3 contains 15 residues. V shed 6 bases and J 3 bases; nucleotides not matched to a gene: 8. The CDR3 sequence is CASRSEREKTDTQYF. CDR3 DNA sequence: TGTGCCAGCAGGAGTGAGCGGGAGAAAACAGATACGCAGTATTTT.

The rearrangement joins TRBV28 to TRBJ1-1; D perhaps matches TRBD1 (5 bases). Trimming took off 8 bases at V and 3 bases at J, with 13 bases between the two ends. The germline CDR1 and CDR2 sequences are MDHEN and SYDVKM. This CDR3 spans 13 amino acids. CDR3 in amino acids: CASSGGYDTEAFF. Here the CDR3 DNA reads TGTGCCAGCTCGGGGGGGTACGACACTGAAGCTTTCTTT.

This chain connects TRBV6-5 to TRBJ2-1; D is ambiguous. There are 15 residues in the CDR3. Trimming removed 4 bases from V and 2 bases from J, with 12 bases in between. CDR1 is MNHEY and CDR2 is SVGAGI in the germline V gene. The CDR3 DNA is TGTGCCAGCAGTTCCCCCCTAAAGACCTACAATGAGCAGTTCTTC. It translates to CASSSPLKTYNEQFF.

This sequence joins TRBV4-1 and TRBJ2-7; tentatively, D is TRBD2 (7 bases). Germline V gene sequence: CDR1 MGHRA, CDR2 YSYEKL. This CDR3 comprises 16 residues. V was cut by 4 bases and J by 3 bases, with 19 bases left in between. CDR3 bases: TGCGCCAGCAGCCCCATAACCGGGGGGCGCTTCTACGAGCAGTACTTC. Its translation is CASSPITGGRFYEQYF.

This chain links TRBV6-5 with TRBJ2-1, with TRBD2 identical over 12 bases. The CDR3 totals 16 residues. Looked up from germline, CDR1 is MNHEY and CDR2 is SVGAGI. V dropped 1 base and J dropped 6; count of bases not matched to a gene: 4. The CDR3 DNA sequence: TGTGCCAGCAGTTACTTGACTAGCGGGAGCAGCAATGAGCAGTTCTTC. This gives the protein CASSYLTSGSSNEQFF.

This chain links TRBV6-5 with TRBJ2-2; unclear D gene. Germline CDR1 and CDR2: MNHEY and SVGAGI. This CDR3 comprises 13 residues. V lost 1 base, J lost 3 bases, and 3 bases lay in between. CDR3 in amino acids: CASSYFYTGELFF. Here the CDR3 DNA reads TGTGCCAGCAGTTACTTCTACACCGGGGAGCTGTTTTTT.

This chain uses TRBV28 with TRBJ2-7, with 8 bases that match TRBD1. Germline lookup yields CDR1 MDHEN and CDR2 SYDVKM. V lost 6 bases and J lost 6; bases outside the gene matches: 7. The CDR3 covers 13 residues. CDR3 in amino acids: CASRSDRVGEQYF. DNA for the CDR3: TGTGCCAGCAGATCGGACAGGGTGGGCGAGCAGTACTTC. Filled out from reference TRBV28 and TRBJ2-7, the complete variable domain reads DVKVTQSSRYLVKRTGEKVFLECVQDMDHENMFWYRQDPGLGLRLIYFSYDVKMKEKGDIPEGYSVSREKKERFSLILESASTNQTSMYLCASRSDRVGEQYFGPGTRLTVT.